This T cell receptor (beta chain) originates from a study of early T cells in non-severe SARS-CoV-2 infection (dated by TCRdb to the early 2020s). At the level of the whole study: Bulk RNA from unsorted whole blood was used for TCR sequencing, so alpha and beta chains could not be paired.

Library construction relied on 5' RACE. The sequencer was a NextSeq 500. The TCR library protocol attached unique molecular identifiers to individual cDNA molecules to correct for sequencing error and PCR bias. Sequencing covered both TCR alpha and beta chains, and within each sample the abundances of alpha and beta sequences were tightly co-correlated. The authors processed their data as follows. Decombinator V4 was used to annotate TCR sequences for V gene, J gene and CDR3. Expanded TCRs were defined as changing significantly between any two time points under a Poisson model with p below 0.0001. TCR abundances were normalised to the total number of TCRs sequenced per sample and expressed as counts per million. MAIT TCRs were defined by TRAV1-2 paired with TRAJ12, TRAJ20 or TRAJ33, and iNKT TCRs by TRAV10 paired with TRAJ18. A search of VDJdb, accessed on 1 November 2021, was run for TCRs annotated to CMV, EBV and SARS-CoV-2, with TCRs annotated for multiple antigens excluded. Using fastp at Q25 and MiXCR, TCRdb reprocessed the public reads and kept productive beta chains. Identical CDR3 protein sequences are pooled into one entry, listed with their most common genes and DNA. V and J calls and clone size were set by TCRdb, not the authors. The sample profile shows 30,000 to 45,000 distinct CDR3 sequences; under 6.5% of them were found once. 25% to 30% of the sample lies in the top ten.

General study outcomes and caveats: VDJdb matching was skewed toward anti-spike CD8 responses and likely underestimated virus-specific expansions, missing private and CD4 specificities.

Trimming costs V 7 bases and J 2 bases, and their ends lie 12 bases apart. CDR1 and CDR2 (MDHEN, SYDVKM) derive from the germline V gene. Measured from the cysteine to the phenylalanine, the CDR3 is 13 residues long. Here the CDR3 DNA is all that survives: 39 bases in frame from base 1. As for this clonotype: What antigen it recognizes has not been identified. One base away there is no much larger clone; base qualities are not given.

A case-control design nested within a healthcare worker cohort in London, UK, was used, with weekly nasopharyngeal swab PCR tests and blood sampling performed. Healthcare workers were recruited during the week of the UK lockdown, between 23 and 31 March 2020, and followed weekly for up to 16 weeks. The sequencing sample was made of whole blood. The receptor was derived from an adult who was a healthcare worker with PCR-confirmed SARS-CoV-2 infection or an uninfected control (not recorded which). This receptor chain uses TRBV28 and TRBJ2-7, with a tentative D gene TRBD2 over 6 matching bases. The DNA sequence is as follows: TGTGCCAGCACAGTAGCGGCGGCCTACGAGCAGTACTTC. Its protein product is CASTVAAAYEQYF. Here the CDR3 is joined to the reference TRBV28 and TRBJ2-7 genes, and the full variable domain is: DVKVTQSSRYLVKRTGEKVFLECVQDMDHENMFWYRQDPGLGLRLIYFSYDVKMKEKGDIPEGYSVSREKKERFSLILESASTNQTSMYLCASTVAAAYEQYFGPGTRLTVT.